This is a list of T cell receptor beta chains from one sample in a study of blood T cell repertoires in COVID-19. The data were produced by immunoSEQ multiplex PCR, yet TCRdb's version contains in-frame clones alone and is incomplete. Of under 50,000 clones detected, about 92% appear once; the ten largest clones hold 1%. Sequencing was carried out using peripheral blood. Every receptor here comes from a man in his sixties with COVID-19, enrolled during active disease. Both conserved end residues are part of each CDR3. The order of the fields is clone size, D gene, V gene, J gene, CDR3 protein, CDR3 DNA. D genes are given only for firm matches. Some rows mark clone size as missing; the rest say once, few, many or name a class of expanded clone.

abundance: NA
d_gene: TRBD1
v_gene: TRBV18
j_gene: TRBJ1-5
CDR3aa: CASSGQGENQPQHF
CDR3nt: TGTGCCAGCTCAGGACAGGGGGAAAATCAGCCCCAGCATTTT

abundance: NA
d_gene: NA
v_gene: TRBV28
j_gene: TRBJ1-5
CDR3aa: CASQRDKSNQPQHF
CDR3nt: TGTGCCAGCCAGAGGGACAAGAGCAATCAGCCCCAGCATTTT

abundance: NA
d_gene: NA
v_gene: TRBV5-1
j_gene: TRBJ1-4
CDR3aa: CASSLGGGATNEKLFF
CDR3nt: TGCGCCAGCAGCTTGGGCGGGGGGGCAACTAATGAAAAACTGTTTTTT

abundance: NA
d_gene: TRBD1
v_gene: TRBV25-1
j_gene: TRBJ2-1
CDR3aa: CASSLSDRDYNEQFF
CDR3nt: TGTGCCAGCAGCTTATCGGACAGGGACTACAATGAGCAGTTCTTC

abundance: NA
d_gene: NA
v_gene: TRBV6-5
j_gene: TRBJ1-2
CDR3aa: CASSSQIRGARYGYTF
CDR3nt: TGTGCCAGCAGTTCACAAATCCGGGGGGCTCGATATGGCTACACCTTC

abundance: once
d_gene: NA
v_gene: TRBV6-2/TRBV6-3
j_gene: TRBJ2-2
CDR3aa: CASSPPSLAGELFF
CDR3nt: TGTGCCAGCAGTCCCCCGAGCCTTGCCGGGGAGCTGTTTTTT

abundance: once
d_gene: TRBD1
v_gene: TRBV5-4
j_gene: TRBJ1-6
CDR3aa: CASSSGTGGSPLHF
CDR3nt: TGTGCCAGCAGCTCTGGGACAGGGGGTTCACCCCTCCACTTT

abundance: once
d_gene: TRBD1
v_gene: TRBV9
j_gene: TRBJ2-7
CDR3aa: CASSPTLGQGAGEQYF
CDR3nt: TGTGCCAGCAGCCCCACCTTGGGACAGGGGGCCGGGGAGCAGTACTTC

abundance: NA
d_gene: NA
v_gene: TRBV5-6
j_gene: TRBJ2-7
CDR3aa: CASTRRGSSYEQYF
CDR3nt: TGTGCCAGCACCCGGCGGGGCTCCTCCTACGAGCAGTACTTC

abundance: NA
d_gene: NA
v_gene: TRBV29-1
j_gene: TRBJ1-1
CDR3aa: CLMEGGLGDTEAFF
CDR3nt: TGCCTTATGGAGGGAGGGTTAGGGGACACTGAAGCTTTCTTT

abundance: NA
d_gene: NA
v_gene: TRBV30
j_gene: TRBJ2-2
CDR3aa: CAWSVLASGTGELFF
CDR3nt: TGTGCCTGGAGTGTACTAGCCAGCGGCACCGGGGAGCTGTTTTTT

abundance: NA
d_gene: NA
v_gene: TRBV3-1/TRBV3-2
j_gene: TRBJ1-6
CDR3aa: CASSPNPGGNSPLHF
CDR3nt: TGTGCCAGCAGCCCAAATCCGGGGGGGAATTCACCCCTCCACTTT

abundance: NA
d_gene: TRBD2
v_gene: TRBV4-2
j_gene: TRBJ2-3
CDR3aa: CASSQGSGTMTDTQYF
CDR3nt: TGTGCCAGCAGCCAAGGATCCGGGACTATGACAGATACGCAGTATTTT

abundance: NA
d_gene: TRBD1
v_gene: TRBV12-5
j_gene: TRBJ1-5
CDR3aa: CASGLPTGDVRVPQHF
CDR3nt: TGTGCTAGTGGTTTGCCGACAGGGGACGTTAGGGTTCCCCAGCATTTT

abundance: NA
d_gene: NA
v_gene: TRBV29-1
j_gene: TRBJ2-7
CDR3aa: CSVGANTYEQYF
CDR3nt: TGCAGCGTTGGGGCTAACACCTACGAGCAGTACTTC

abundance: once
d_gene: NA
v_gene: TRBV5-4
j_gene: TRBJ2-6
CDR3aa: CASSTGTRSSGANVLTF
CDR3nt: TGTGCCAGCAGCACCGGGACAAGGAGCTCTGGGGCCAACGTCCTGACTTTC

abundance: NA
d_gene: TRBD1
v_gene: TRBV5-1
j_gene: TRBJ1-6
CDR3aa: CASSNGQGDSPLHF
CDR3nt: TGCGCCAGCAGCAATGGACAGGGTGATTCACCCCTCCACTTT

abundance: NA
d_gene: TRBD1
v_gene: TRBV5-6
j_gene: TRBJ1-1
CDR3aa: CASSRDRAQTEAFF
CDR3nt: TGTGCCAGCAGCCGGGACAGGGCCCAAACTGAAGCTTTCTTT

abundance: NA
d_gene: NA
v_gene: TRBV4-2
j_gene: TRBJ1-3
CDR3aa: CASSQVGQGRGNTIYF
CDR3nt: TGTGCCAGCAGCCAAGTGGGTCAGGGCCGGGGAAACACCATATATTTT

abundance: NA
d_gene: TRBD1
v_gene: TRBV28
j_gene: TRBJ1-1
CDR3aa: CASSLNQGGTEAFF
CDR3nt: TGTGCCAGCAGTTTAAATCAGGGGGGCACTGAAGCTTTCTTT

abundance: NA
d_gene: NA
v_gene: TRBV18
j_gene: TRBJ2-7
CDR3aa: CASSPPTSGRIGSEQYF
CDR3nt: TGTGCCAGCTCACCACCGACCTCAGGCAGGATCGGTTCCGAGCAGTACTTC

abundance: NA
d_gene: TRBD1
v_gene: TRBV19
j_gene: TRBJ1-2
CDR3aa: CASSIRTGQNYGYTF
CDR3nt: TGTGCCAGTAGTATCCGGACAGGCCAAAACTATGGCTACACCTTC

abundance: NA
d_gene: TRBD1
v_gene: TRBV28
j_gene: TRBJ2-7
CDR3aa: CASSRGDRAYEQYF
CDR3nt: TGTGCCAGCAGCCGGGGGGACAGGGCCTACGAGCAGTACTTC

abundance: once
d_gene: TRBD1
v_gene: TRBV27
j_gene: TRBJ1-6
CDR3aa: CASTTGGDSPLHF
CDR3nt: TGTGCCAGTACGACAGGGGGCGATTCACCCCTCCACTTT